These 7 T cell receptor beta chains were sequenced from one sample in a study of T cell changes during pregnancy in multiple sclerosis (dated by TCRdb to between 2019 and 2020). Libraries were constructed by the immunoSEQ multiplex PCR assay. What TCRdb holds here is the immuneACCESS table cut down to in-frame rearrangements. Part of the clones is not present; checked against another copy, under half of the missing clones reflect an unresolved V gene, and the others are unexplained. This sample holds tens of thousands of clones; roughly nine tenths were observed only once. The leading ten clones occupy 0.6% to 0.9% of the sample. The material was CD4+ T cells from peripheral blood mononuclear cells, obtained in the first trimester of pregnancy. Receptors were obtained from a female donor with multiple sclerosis, enrolled in a pregnancy study.

The V and J genes are TRBV5-6 and TRBJ2-3, with 7 bases matching TRBD1. The V gene end was trimmed by 2 bases and the J gene end by 6 bases; junction bases not matched to a gene: 12. Germline values: CDR1 SGHDT, CDR2 YYEEEE. CDR3 length equals 16 residues. The CDR3 DNA follows: TGTGCCAGCAGCTTACAGGGGACCTTCATTGTGGATACGCAGTATTTT. The encoded protein is CASSLQGTFIVDTQYF.

J is TRBJ1-5 and V is TRBV30, with TRBD1 as a possible D gene (5 bases). This CDR3 has 14 amino acids. Deletions cut 1 base from V and 5 bases from J, with 12 bases between. CDR1 and CDR2 from the germline V gene are GTSNPN and SVGIG (reference sequence). In nucleotides, the CDR3 is TGTGCCTGGAGTGCATCCTCGACAGATCAGCCCCAGCATTTT. Translated: CAWSASSTDQPQHF.

This clone was observed a handful of times. The V and J genes are TRBV5-6 and TRBJ1-2; 8 positions agree with TRBD1. CDR1 is SGHDT, CDR2 YYEEEE, per germline. The CDR3 covers 16 residues. With 3 bases clipped from V and 5 bases from J, the junction kept 12 bases outside the gene matches. This CDR3 reads CASSSQRDRGWYGYTF. Here the CDR3 DNA reads TGTGCCAGCAGCTCACAACGAGACAGGGGTTGGTATGGCTACACCTTC.

The rearrangement links TRBV7-8 to TRBJ2-1, with 7 bases lining up with TRBD1. Germline CDR1 SGHVS, CDR2 FQNEAQ. Trimming removed 5 bases from V and 7 bases from J; junction bases left unmatched: 5. The CDR3 contains 13 residues. CDR3 protein: CASSRVQGNEQFF. The CDR3 DNA is TGTGCCAGCAGCCGGGTACAGGGGAATGAGCAGTTCTTC.

The rearrangement uses TRBV11-2 and TRBJ2-7; 8 bases line up with TRBD2. This CDR3 has 11 residues. Per germline, CDR1 SGHAT and CDR2 FQNNGV. With V trimmed by 5 bases and J by 10 bases, 4 bases remained unmatched. CDR3 residues: CASSHGLAQYF. CDR3 DNA: TGTGCCAGCAGCCATGGACTAGCCCAGTACTTC.

The V call is TRBV19, the J call TRBJ2-1; D not certain. The CDR3 loop spans 14 amino acids. Trimming pared 7 bases from V and 0 bases from J, leaving 10 bases between. Per germline, CDR1 LNHDA and CDR2 SQIVND (reference sequence). CDR3 coding DNA: TGTGCCAGTACCCCCAGTTCCTCCTACAATGAGCAGTTCTTC. This sequence encodes CASTPSSSYNEQFF.

The chain combines TRBV19 with TRBJ2-3, with D possibly being TRBD1 (6 bases). The CDR3 is made up of 15 amino acids. Germline-derived CDR1 and CDR2 are LNHDA and SQIVND (reference sequence). The V end lost 8 bases, the J end lost 5 bases, and 20 bases lay between the germline ends. The CDR3 here is CASGFGQGFGDTQYF. As DNA, the CDR3 is TGTGCCAGTGGCTTTGGGCAGGGGTTTGGAGATACGCAGTATTTT.